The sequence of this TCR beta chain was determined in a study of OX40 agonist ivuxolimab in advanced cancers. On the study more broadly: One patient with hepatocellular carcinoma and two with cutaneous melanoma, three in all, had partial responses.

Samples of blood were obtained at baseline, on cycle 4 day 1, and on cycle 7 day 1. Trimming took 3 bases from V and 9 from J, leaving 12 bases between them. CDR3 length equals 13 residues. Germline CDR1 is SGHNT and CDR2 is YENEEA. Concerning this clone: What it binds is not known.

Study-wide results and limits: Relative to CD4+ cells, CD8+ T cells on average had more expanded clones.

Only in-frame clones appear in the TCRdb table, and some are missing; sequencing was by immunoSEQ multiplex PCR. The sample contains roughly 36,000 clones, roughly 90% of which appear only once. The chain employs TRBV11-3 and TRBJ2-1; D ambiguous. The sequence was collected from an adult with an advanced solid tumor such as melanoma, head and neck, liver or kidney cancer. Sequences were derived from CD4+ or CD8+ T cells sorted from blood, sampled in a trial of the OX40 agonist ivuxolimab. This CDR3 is CASSLGSLGEQFF. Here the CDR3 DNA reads TGTGCCAGCAGCTTGGGCAGCTTGGGTGAGCAGTTCTTC.